This entry describes one T cell receptor beta chain. No antigen is known for it. Trimming took 8 bases from V and 3 from J, leaving 14 bases between them. This CDR3 is built from 14 residues. The germline gives CDR1 MNHEY, CDR2 SVGAGI. Naive CD4+ T cells were purified with Tregs depleted by CD25. General study points: Whole repertoires were not studied in the larger cohort, only one V-J beta rearrangement.

TCRdb used MiXCR to reprocess the 5' RACE reads, holding one entry per CDR3 protein. The top ten hold about 2.5% of the sample, which has about 62,000 distinct CDR3 sequences, almost 30% seen once. Sequencing used tumor-infiltrating naive CD4+ T cells sorted from the breast tumor. The subset here: naive CD4+ T cells, CD4+CD45RA+CD25-. This TCR derives from a female donor with breast cancer. V gene TRBV6-5 combines with J gene TRBJ1-5, with D hard to call. CDR3 region: CASSGREPNQPQHF. The DNA for the CDR3 is TGTGCCAGCTCAGGACGGGAACCCAATCAGCCCCAGCATTTT.